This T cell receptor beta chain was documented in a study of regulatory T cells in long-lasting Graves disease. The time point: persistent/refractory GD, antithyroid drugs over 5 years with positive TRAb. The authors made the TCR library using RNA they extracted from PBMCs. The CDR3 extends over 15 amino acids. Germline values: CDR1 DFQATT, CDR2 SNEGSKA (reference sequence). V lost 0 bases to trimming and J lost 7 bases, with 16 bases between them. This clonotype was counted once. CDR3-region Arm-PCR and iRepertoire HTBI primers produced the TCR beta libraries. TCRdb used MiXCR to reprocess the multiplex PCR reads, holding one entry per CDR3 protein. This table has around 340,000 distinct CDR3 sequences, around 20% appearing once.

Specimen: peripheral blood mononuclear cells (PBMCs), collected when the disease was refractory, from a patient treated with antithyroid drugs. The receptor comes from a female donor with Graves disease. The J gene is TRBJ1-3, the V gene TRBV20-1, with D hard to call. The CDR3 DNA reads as TGCAGTGCTAGAGAACCGCCGGCACTCGGGAACACCATATATTTT. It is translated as CSAREPPALGNTIYF.